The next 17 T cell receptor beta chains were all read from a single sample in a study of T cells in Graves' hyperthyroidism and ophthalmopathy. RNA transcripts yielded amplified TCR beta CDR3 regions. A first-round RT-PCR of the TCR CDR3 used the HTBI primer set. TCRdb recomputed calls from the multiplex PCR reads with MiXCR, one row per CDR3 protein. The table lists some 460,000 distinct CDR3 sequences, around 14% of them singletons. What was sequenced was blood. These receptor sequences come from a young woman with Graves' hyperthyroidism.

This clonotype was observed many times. CDR3 DNA sequence: TGTGCCAGCAGCCATACCGGGACAGGCAGCGAGCAGTACTTC. It codes for CASSHTGTGSEQYF. The rearrangement uses TRBV7-2 and TRBJ2-7; TRBD1 agrees at 8 bases. The CDR3 is 14 amino acids. Germline V gene lookup returns CDR1 SGHTA and CDR2 FQGNSA. V trimming: 5 bases; J trimming: 6 bases; junction bases outside the gene matches: 9.

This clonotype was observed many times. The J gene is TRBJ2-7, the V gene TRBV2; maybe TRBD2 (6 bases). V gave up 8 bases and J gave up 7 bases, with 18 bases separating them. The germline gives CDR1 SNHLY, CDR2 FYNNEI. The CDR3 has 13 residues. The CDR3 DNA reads TGTGCCAGCCGAGGGAGGTCCCTCCGGGAGCAGTACTTC. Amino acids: CASRGRSLREQYF.

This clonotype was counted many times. CDR3 protein: CASSEMGASYNEQFF. The CDR3 DNA reads TGTGCCAGCAGCGAGATGGGGGCTTCCTACAATGAGCAGTTCTTC. The chain has TRBV9 and TRBJ2-1, with D tentatively TRBD1 (6 bases). Trimming pared 3 bases from V and 1 base from J, leaving 11 bases between. CDR1 is SGDLS, CDR2 YYNGEE, per germline. The CDR3 has 15 amino acids.

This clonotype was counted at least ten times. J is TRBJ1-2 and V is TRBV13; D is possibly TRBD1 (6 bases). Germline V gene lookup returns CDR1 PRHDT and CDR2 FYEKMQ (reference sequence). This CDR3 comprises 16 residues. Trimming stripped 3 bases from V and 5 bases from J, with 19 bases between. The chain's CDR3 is CASSFSGATFLYGYTF. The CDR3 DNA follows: TGTGCCAGCAGCTTTTCAGGGGCCACCTTCCTTTATGGCTACACCTTC.

Written as DNA, the CDR3 is TGTGCCATCAGTGAGTCTGGACCAGTCAATCAGCCCCAGCATTTT. This sequence encodes CAISESGPVNQPQHF. This chain joins TRBV10-3 and TRBJ1-5; D is uncertain. The CDR3 loop spans 15 amino acids. Trimming shortened V by 0 bases and J by 3 bases, and 9 bases separated the two germline ends. Germline CDR1 reads ENHRY; CDR2 reads SYGVKD.

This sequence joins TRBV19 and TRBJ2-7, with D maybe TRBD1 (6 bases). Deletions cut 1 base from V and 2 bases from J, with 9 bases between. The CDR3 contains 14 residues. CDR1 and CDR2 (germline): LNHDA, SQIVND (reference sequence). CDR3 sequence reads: CASSIADRAYEQYF. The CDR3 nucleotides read TGTGCCAGTAGTATAGCGGACAGAGCCTACGAGCAGTACTTC.

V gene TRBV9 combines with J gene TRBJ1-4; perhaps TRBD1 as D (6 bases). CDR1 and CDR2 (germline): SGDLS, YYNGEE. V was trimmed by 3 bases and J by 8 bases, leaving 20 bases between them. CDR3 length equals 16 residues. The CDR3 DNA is TGTGCCAGCAGCGGACCGACCGGGACATCTGGGGAAAAACTGTTTTTT. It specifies CASSGPTGTSGEKLFF.

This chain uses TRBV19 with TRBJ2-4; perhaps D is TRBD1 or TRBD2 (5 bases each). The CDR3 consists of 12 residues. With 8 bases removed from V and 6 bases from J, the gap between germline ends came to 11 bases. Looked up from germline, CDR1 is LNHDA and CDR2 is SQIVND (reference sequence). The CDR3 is CASGGDANIQYF. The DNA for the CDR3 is TGTGCCAGTGGGGGTGACGCAAACATTCAGTACTTC.

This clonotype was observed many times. Here the CDR3 DNA reads TGTGCCAGCAGCTTAGAGTACCCAAGCTCCTACGAGCAGTACTTC. Amino acids: CASSLEYPSSYEQYF. V is TRBV11-1 and J is TRBJ2-7; no clear D. The germline V and J ends were trimmed by 1 base and 0 bases, with 10 bases remaining between them. The CDR3 sequence is 15 residues long. Per the germline V gene, CDR1 is SGHAT and CDR2 is FQDESV (reference sequence).

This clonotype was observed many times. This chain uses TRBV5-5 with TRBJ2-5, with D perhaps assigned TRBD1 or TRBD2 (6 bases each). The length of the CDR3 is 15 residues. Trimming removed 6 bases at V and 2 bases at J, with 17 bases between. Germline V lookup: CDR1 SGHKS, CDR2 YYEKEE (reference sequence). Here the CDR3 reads CASIARGEPQETQYF. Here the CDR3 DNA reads TGTGCCAGCATCGCGAGGGGGGAACCTCAAGAGACCCAGTACTTC.

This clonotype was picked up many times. The CDR3 sequence: CASSLTAREEGYTF. CDR3 nucleotide sequence: TGTGCCAGCTCCCTTACAGCCAGGGAGGAAGGCTACACCTTC. V usage is TRBV2 and J usage is TRBJ1-2; tentatively, D is TRBD1 (5 bases). The CDR3 contains 14 residues. Trimming left V 8 bases short and J 8 bases short, with 21 bases between. Germline V gene data show CDR1 as SNHLY and CDR2 as FYNNEI.

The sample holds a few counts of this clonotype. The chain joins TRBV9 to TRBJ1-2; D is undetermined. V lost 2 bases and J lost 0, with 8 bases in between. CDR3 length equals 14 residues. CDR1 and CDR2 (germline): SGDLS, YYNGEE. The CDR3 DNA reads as TGTGCCAGCAGCGTCGGCGTAGCTAACTATGGCTACACCTTC. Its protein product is CASSVGVANYGYTF.

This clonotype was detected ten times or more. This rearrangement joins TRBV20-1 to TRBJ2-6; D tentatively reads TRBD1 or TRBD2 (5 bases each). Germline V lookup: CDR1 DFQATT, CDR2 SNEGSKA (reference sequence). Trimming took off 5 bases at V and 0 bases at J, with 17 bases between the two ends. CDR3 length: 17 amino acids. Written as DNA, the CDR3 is TGCAGTGCTCTCCGGGACGGCGGATTCTCTGGGGCCAACGTCCTGACTTTC. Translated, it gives CSALRDGGFSGANVLTF.

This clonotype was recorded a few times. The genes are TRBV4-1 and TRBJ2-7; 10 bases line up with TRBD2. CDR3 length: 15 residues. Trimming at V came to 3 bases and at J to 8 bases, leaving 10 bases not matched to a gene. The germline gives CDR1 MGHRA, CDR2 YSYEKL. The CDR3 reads CASSQYGTSARQQYF. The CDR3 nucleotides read TGCGCCAGCAGCCAGTACGGGACTAGCGCGCGTCAGCAGTACTTC.

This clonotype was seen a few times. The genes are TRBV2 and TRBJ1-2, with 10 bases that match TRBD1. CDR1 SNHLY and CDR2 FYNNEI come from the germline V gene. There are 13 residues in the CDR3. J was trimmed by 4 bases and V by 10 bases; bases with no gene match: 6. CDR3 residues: CAIGTGEVYGYTF. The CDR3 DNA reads TGTGCCATCGGGACAGGGGAGGTCTATGGCTACACCTTC. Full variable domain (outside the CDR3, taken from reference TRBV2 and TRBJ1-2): EPEVTQTPSHQVTQMGQEVILRCVPISNHLYFYWYRQILGQKVEFLVSFYNNEISEKSEIFDDQFSVERPDGSNFTLKIRSTKLEDSAMYFCAIGTGEVYGYTFGSGTRLTVV.

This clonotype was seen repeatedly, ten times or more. CDR3 in amino acids: CASSIDGRGNTGELFF. The DNA for the CDR3 is TGTGCCAGTAGTATAGACGGAAGGGGGAACACCGGGGAGCTGTTTTTT. The chain couples TRBV19 to TRBJ2-2; D is possibly TRBD1 (5 bases). V gave up 0 bases and J gave up 1 base, with 9 bases separating them. This CDR3 region has 16 residues. Germline CDR1 and CDR2: LNHDA and SQIVND (reference sequence).

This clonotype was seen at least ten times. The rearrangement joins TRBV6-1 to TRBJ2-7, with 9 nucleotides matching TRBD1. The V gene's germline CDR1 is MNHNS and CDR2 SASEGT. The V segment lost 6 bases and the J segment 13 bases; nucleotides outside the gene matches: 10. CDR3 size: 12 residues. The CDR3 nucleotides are TGTGCCAGCAGCTACCGGACAGGGGATCCCTACTTC. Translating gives CASSYRTGDPYF.